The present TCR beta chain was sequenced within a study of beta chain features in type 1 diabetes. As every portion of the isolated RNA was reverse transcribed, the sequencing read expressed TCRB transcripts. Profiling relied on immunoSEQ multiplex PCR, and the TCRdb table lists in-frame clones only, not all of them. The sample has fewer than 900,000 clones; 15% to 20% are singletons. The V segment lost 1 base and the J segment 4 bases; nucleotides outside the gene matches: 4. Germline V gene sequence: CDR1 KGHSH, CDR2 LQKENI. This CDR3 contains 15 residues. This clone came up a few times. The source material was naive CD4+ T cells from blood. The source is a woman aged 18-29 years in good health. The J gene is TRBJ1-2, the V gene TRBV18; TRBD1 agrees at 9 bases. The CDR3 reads CASSPRDREGYGYTF. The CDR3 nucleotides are TGTGCCAGCTCACCACGGGACAGGGAAGGCTATGGCTACACCTTC.